What follows describes a single TCR beta chain. Its antigen is as yet unknown. The entry originates in a study of blood T cells in healthy people across ages. Study conclusions and caveats: Higher diversity, along with more naive CD4+ cells, distinguished long-lived donors from aged donors.

With a J-beta primer mix and a sample-barcoded 5' primer, a second PCR ran roughly 7 to 11 cycles. A single record per CDR3 protein comes from TCRdb applying MiXCR to the 5' RACE reads. The profile covers some 1,800,000 distinct CDR3 sequences, with 30% to 40% appearing a single time and 23% taken by the ten largest. The CDR3 is 12 residues long. V shed 4 bases and J shed 11 bases, with 13 bases lying between them. Germline CDR1 SGHRS, CDR2 YFSETQ. Specimen: blood. The chain combines TRBV5-1 with TRBJ2-1; D possibly corresponds to TRBD1 (6 bases). This TCR derives from a human donor in good health. CDR3 sequence reads: CASSITGSKQFF. The CDR3 DNA reads as TGCGCCAGCAGCATAACAGGGTCTAAGCAGTTCTTC.